This T cell receptor (beta chain) is from a study of beta chain features in type 1 diabetes. Study at large: Across all samples, over 85 million sorted cells were examined. Notes on the study in general: Patients and controls would share equally any PCR tilt toward shorter templates. Type 1 diabetes patients had moderately but significantly shorter TCRB CDR3s in all four CD4+ subsets.

Trimming removed 1 base from V and 6 bases from J, with 19 bases in between. CDR1 is SGHAT and CDR2 is FQNNGV in the germline V gene. CDR3 length: 17 amino acids. This clone is a singleton in its sample. Its target is not known. As every portion of the isolated RNA was reverse transcribed, the sequencing read expressed TCRB transcripts. Repertoires were generated with immunoSEQ multiplex PCR, while TCRdb's copy carries only in-frame clones and drops some. The profile covers about half a million clones, with around 28% appearing a single time and roughly 0.06% taken by the ten largest. This chain links TRBV11-2 with TRBJ2-1; D remains unclear. The source of this sequence is a man younger than 30 in good health. Sequencing was performed on naive CD4+ T cells from blood. This CDR3 is CASSLGYVGFTINEQFF. The CDR3, as DNA: TGTGCCAGCAGCTTAGGGTATGTAGGGTTTACGATCAATGAGCAGTTCTTC.